Below are 27 T cell receptor beta chains sequenced from a single sample in a study of blood T cell repertoires in COVID-19. Method: immunoSEQ multiplex PCR; TCRdb's copy keeps in-frame clones and lacks some. The table shows more than 200,000 clones, with 70% to 90% occurring only once. Sequencing input: peripheral blood. Source of these receptors: a human donor in a cohort sampled during active COVID-19.

The chain has TRBV30 and TRBJ2-7, with 7 bases identical to TRBD2. CDR3 size: 11 residues. The ends lost 4 bases at V and 4 bases at J; junction bases unmatched: 1. Per the germline V gene, CDR1 is GTSNPN and CDR2 is SVGIG (reference sequence). The CDR3 bases are TGTGCCTGGACGCGGGGGTACGAGCAGTACTTC. Its protein is CAWTRGYEQYF.

This chain uses TRBV27 with TRBJ1-2; 9 bases line up with TRBD1. The germline CDR1 and CDR2 sequences are MNHEY and SMNVEV (reference sequence). The CDR3 has 13 residues. V lost 4 bases, J lost 5 bases, and 2 bases stayed unmatched. CDR3 residues: CASSYGTGYGYTF. In nucleotides, the CDR3 is TGTGCCAGCAGTTACGGGACAGGGTATGGCTACACCTTC.

This sequence joins TRBV5-6 and TRBJ1-1, with D perhaps matching TRBD1 (5 bases). Germline CDR1 is SGHDT and CDR2 is YYEEEE. V lost 2 bases and J 3 bases, leaving 11 bases between the germline ends. The CDR3 has 14 residues. The CDR3 here is CASSFIQGYTEAFF. CDR3 in DNA: TGTGCCAGCAGCTTTATCCAGGGTTACACTGAAGCTTTCTTT.

The J gene is TRBJ2-7, the V gene TRBV6-5, with D possibly TRBD2 on 6 matching bases. Trimming pared 2 bases from V and 7 bases from J, leaving 15 bases between. Germline V gene data show CDR1 as MNHEY and CDR2 as SVGAGI. The CDR3 extends over 14 amino acids. Here the CDR3 DNA reads TGTGCCAGCAGTTACCAGGAGGGTCTACAGGAGCAGTACTTC. Translating it yields CASSYQEGLQEQYF.

The chain recombines TRBV2 with TRBJ2-7; a possible D gene is TRBD1 (5 bases). V was clipped by 4 bases and J by 0 bases, with 7 bases between them. CDR3 length: 13 amino acids. Germline V gives CDR1 SNHLY, CDR2 FYNNEI. The CDR3 DNA is TGTGCCAGCAGTGTCACAGGCTCCTACGAGCAGTACTTC. Its protein product is CASSVTGSYEQYF.

The rearrangement joins TRBV23-1 to TRBJ2-7; 7 bases agree with TRBD2. TRBV23-1 is an ORF; its function is uncertain. The CDR3 is 14 residues long. The V and J ends lost 6 bases and 9 bases, in that order; junction bases with no gene match: 14. CDR3 DNA: TGCGCCAGCAGCGCGTGGGGGGGAACGGGAGTGCAGTACTTC. Protein sequence: CASSAWGGTGVQYF.

The chain carries TRBV28 and TRBJ1-5; D is undetermined. The V gene's germline CDR1 is MDHEN and CDR2 SYDVKM. Trimming cost V 8 bases and J 0 bases, with 8 bases left between them. CDR3 size: 13 residues. The CDR3 DNA follows: TGTGCCAGCGGCCCTTATAGCAATCAGCCCCAGCATTTT. Residues: CASGPYSNQPQHF.

The chain joins TRBV7-2 to TRBJ1-1; D possibly corresponds to TRBD1 (6 bases). CDR3 length: 13 amino acids. Germline V lookup: CDR1 SGHTA, CDR2 FQGNSA. The V end lost 5 bases, the J end lost 6 bases, and 13 bases lay between the germline ends. The CDR3 here is CASSVGRGAEAFF. The CDR3 DNA follows: TGTGCCAGCAGCGTGGGCAGGGGCGCTGAAGCTTTCTTT.

This chain joins TRBV6-6 and TRBJ1-1, with D unresolved. From germline, CDR1 is MNHNY and CDR2 SVGAGI (reference sequence). The CDR3 is made up of 14 amino acids. V lost 2 bases and J lost 2, with 9 bases in between. The CDR3 coding sequence is TGTGCCAGCAGTTACAGGGCGGGAAACACTGAAGCTTTCTTT. Protein sequence: CASSYRAGNTEAFF.

This clone appeared many times. V gene TRBV6-5 combines with J gene TRBJ1-2; weak D call: TRBD1 (5 bases). The CDR3 totals 12 residues. Germline CDR1 and CDR2: MNHEY and SVGAGI. V was shortened by 7 bases and J by 8 bases, with 14 bases between the two germline ends. CDR3 in amino acids: CASTNWEGGYTF. The CDR3 DNA follows: TGTGCCAGCACCAATTGGGAGGGGGGCTACACCTTC.

This chain joins TRBV9 and TRBJ1-2; TRBD1 agrees at 7 bases. The CDR3 sequence is 16 residues long. V lost 4 bases to trimming and J lost 7 bases; unmatched junction nucleotides: 16. CDR1 is SGDLS and CDR2 is YYNGEE in the germline V gene. Written as DNA, the CDR3 is TGTGCCAGCAGCTCCACGGACAGGCACACTCTTACTGGCTACACCTTC. Translated, it gives CASSSTDRHTLTGYTF.

The chain employs TRBV7-2 and TRBJ2-7; D may be TRBD1 (5 bases). The CDR3 length is 15 residues. V gave up 1 base and J gave up 3 bases, with 13 bases separating them. Germline assignment: CDR1 SGHTA and CDR2 FQGNSA. The CDR3 sequence is CASSLEAHQGYEQYF. The CDR3 bases are TGTGCCAGCAGCTTAGAGGCACACCAGGGCTACGAGCAGTACTTC.

J is TRBJ1-3 and V is TRBV7-8; weak D call: TRBD1 (5 bases). V gave up 1 base and J gave up 2 bases, with 9 bases separating them. This CDR3 spans 15 amino acids. From germline, CDR1 is SGHVS and CDR2 FQNEAQ. The CDR3 DNA reads as TGTGCCAGCAGCTTAGTGTTAGGGGCTGGAAACACCATATATTTT. As protein: CASSLVLGAGNTIYF.

This clone was counted only a few times. The chain recombines TRBV7-9 with TRBJ1-6; D is ambiguous. Trimming removed 2 bases from V and 10 bases from J, with 21 bases in between. CDR1 and CDR2 (germline): SEHNR, FQNEAQ (reference sequence). CDR3 length: 17 residues. The CDR3 loop reads CASSLIGVGGSGSPLHF. The CDR3 DNA is TGTGCCAGCAGCTTAATAGGAGTGGGAGGATCGGGATCACCCCTCCACTTT.

CDR3 bases: TGTGCCAGCAGTTCTAGCGGGACCACCGGGGAGCTGTTTTTT. As protein: CASSSSGTTGELFF. The genes are TRBV27 and TRBJ2-2, with 9 bases lining up with TRBD2. The germline V gene encodes CDR1 MNHEY and CDR2 SMNVEV (reference sequence). Trimming took 4 bases from V and 4 from J; bases not matched to a gene: 1. The CDR3 length is 14 residues.

This chain connects TRBV30 to TRBJ1-1; D uncertain. The CDR3 runs to 12 residues. V lost 4 bases and J 0 bases, leaving 6 bases between the germline ends. Germline V gene lookup returns CDR1 GTSNPN and CDR2 SVGIG (reference sequence). The CDR3: CAWNTMNTEAFF. The CDR3 nucleotides are TGTGCCTGGAACACCATGAACACTGAAGCTTTCTTT.

The V gene is TRBV30, the J gene TRBJ1-2, with a weak D call TRBD1 (5 bases). Trimming shortened V by 3 bases and J by 0 bases, and 8 bases separated the two germline ends. This CDR3 is 13 amino acids long. Germline V lookup: CDR1 GTSNPN, CDR2 SVGIG (reference sequence). The CDR3: CAWRTETNYGYTF. CDR3 bases: TGTGCCTGGAGGACAGAGACTAACTATGGCTACACCTTC.

This clone showed up just once. This sample also contains other DNA sequences that code for the same CDR3. The chain has TRBV6-2 or TRBV6-3 and TRBJ1-2; a possible D gene is TRBD1 (6 bases). The germline V and J ends were trimmed by 2 bases and 2 bases, with 6 bases remaining between them. This CDR3 is 13 amino acids long. In germline, CDR1 is MNHEY, CDR2 SVGEGT. This chain's CDR3 is CASSYTGNYGYTF. Here the CDR3 DNA reads TGTGCCAGCAGTTACACAGGGAACTATGGCTACACCTTC.

This clone has more than one count but fewer than ten. The chain uses TRBV24-1 and TRBJ2-1; TRBD1 matches at 7 bases. Germline lookup yields CDR1 KGHDR and CDR2 SFDVKD. V trimming: 3 bases; J trimming: 10 bases; junction bases outside the gene matches: 8. The CDR3 covers 14 residues. This CDR3 reads CATSDLDRTGEQFF. Here the CDR3 DNA reads TGTGCCACCAGTGATCTCGACCGGACAGGAGAGCAGTTCTTC.

This clone appeared a few times. This chain links TRBV5-4 with TRBJ1-2; 7 nucleotides line up with TRBD1. CDR3 length equals 14 residues. The V and J ends lost 6 bases and 5 bases, in that order; junction bases with no gene match: 10. CDR1 and CDR2 from the germline V gene are SGHNT and YYREEE (reference sequence). CDR3 sequence (DNA): TGTGCCAGCACCGCAGCAGGGGGAGGATATGGCTACACCTTC. It yields the protein CASTAAGGGYGYTF. The full variable domain, completed using reference TRBV5-4 and TRBJ1-2, is ETGVTQSPTHLIKTRGQQVTLRCSSQSGHNTVSWYQQALGQGPQFIFQYYREEENGRGNFPPRFSGLQFPNYSSELNVNALELDDSALYLCASTAAGGGYGYTFGSGTRLTVV.

The chain joins TRBV5-4 to TRBJ1-6; weak D call: TRBD1 (6 bases). Trimming pared 3 bases from V and 7 bases from J, leaving 17 bases between. CDR3 length equals 16 residues. Germline CDR1 SGHNT, CDR2 YYREEE (reference sequence). Written as DNA, the CDR3 is TGTGCCAGCAGCTCGGGACATCGAAGGGAAAATTCACCCCTCCACTTT. This gives the protein CASSSGHRRENSPLHF.

The chain couples TRBV2 to TRBJ2-7; D gene ambiguous. Trimming shortened V by 2 bases and J by 3 bases, and 17 bases separated the two germline ends. Germline V gene data show CDR1 as SNHLY and CDR2 as FYNNEI. The CDR3 contains 16 residues. The CDR3 region has the DNA TGTGCCAGCAGTGAACTAACCGGCGTCGGGTTCTACGAGCAGTACTTC. Protein product: CASSELTGVGFYEQYF.

This clone has just one count. V usage is TRBV9 and J usage is TRBJ2-7; 8 bases are shared with TRBD2. This CDR3 has 16 amino acids. Trimming at V came to 4 bases and at J to 1 base, leaving 10 bases not matched to a gene. Looked up from germline, CDR1 is SGDLS and CDR2 is YYNGEE. For the CDR3, the DNA is TGTGCCAGCAGCCCGCCTCTGGCTAGCGGGTCCTACGAGCAGTACTTC. Encoded protein: CASSPPLASGSYEQYF.

The V call is TRBV6-6, the J call TRBJ2-6; no clear D. The CDR3 loop spans 15 amino acids. In germline, CDR1 is MNHNY, CDR2 SVGAGI (reference sequence). The germline V and J ends were trimmed by 6 bases and 0 bases, with 9 bases remaining between them. This CDR3 is CASRTHLSGANVLTF. The CDR3, as DNA: TGTGCCAGCAGAACACACCTCTCTGGGGCCAACGTCCTGACTTTC.

The chain carries TRBV28 and TRBJ1-1, with TRBD1 as a possible D gene (5 bases). The CDR3 totals 14 residues. V was shortened by 7 bases and J by 5 bases, with 17 bases between the two germline ends. Germline-derived CDR1 and CDR2 are MDHEN and SYDVKM. The CDR3 here is CASTLRGGRTEAFF. CDR3 coding DNA: TGTGCCAGCACCCTGCGGGGGGGGAGAACTGAAGCTTTCTTT.

The CDR3: CASTEGAGELFF. The CDR3 region has the DNA TGTGCCAGCACCGAAGGGGCCGGGGAGCTGTTTTTT. The chain is built from TRBV25-1 and TRBJ2-2; weak D call: TRBD1 (5 bases). Trimming removed 7 bases from V and 6 bases from J, with 9 bases in between. The CDR3 has 12 amino acids. Germline V gene lookup returns CDR1 MGHDK and CDR2 SYGVNS. Based on the CDR3 plus reference TRBV25-1 and TRBJ2-2, the full variable domain is EADIYQTPRYLVIGTGKKITLECSQTMGHDKMYWYQQDPGMELHLIHYSYGVNSTEKGDLSSESTVSRIRTEHFPLTLESARPSHTSQYLCASTEGAGELFFGEGSRLTVL.

This rearrangement joins TRBV24-1 to TRBJ1-2, with D unclear. Trimming took off 0 bases at V and 4 bases at J, with 11 bases between the two ends. Germline assignment: CDR1 KGHDR and CDR2 SFDVKD. This CDR3 comprises 15 residues. The chain's CDR3 is CATSDLLQQIYGYTF. The CDR3 DNA is TGTGCCACCAGTGATTTGCTACAGCAAATCTATGGCTACACCTTC.